This TCR beta chain was found in a study of CD8 T cells in ankylosing spondylitis. The CDR3 is made up of 12 amino acids. Germline V lookup: CDR1 DFQATT, CDR2 SNEGSKA (reference sequence). Trimming pared 3 bases from V and 2 bases from J, leaving 7 bases between. TCRdb recomputed calls from the 5' RACE reads with MiXCR, one row per CDR3 protein. The repertoire includes roughly 470,000 distinct CDR3 sequences, 25% to 30% of them detected once, and under 0.9% sits in the top ten. On this clonotype: Its antigen is undetermined.

General observations from the study: Typical of ankylosing spondylitis blood, it appeared, was a TCR beta motif of several highly homologous variants.

Sequenced material: blood, either unsorted or a sorted T cell fraction (not recorded which). The TCR originated in a male donor with ankylosing spondylitis. The chain links TRBV20-1 to TRBJ2-5; D is uncertain. The CDR3 reads CSARARQETQYF. DNA for the CDR3: TGCAGTGCTAGGGCCCGTCAAGAGACCCAGTACTTC.